Only one count was recorded for the clone carrying this T cell receptor (beta chain). What it recognizes is unknown. This specimen comes from a study of neoadjuvant nivolumab and ipilimumab in lung cancer. Across the whole study: Patients got nivolumab 3 mg/kg on days 1, 15 and 29; combination added ipilimumab 1 mg/kg day 1.

Germline CDR1 LNHDA, CDR2 SQIVND (reference sequence). Trimming at V came to 5 bases and at J to 2 bases, leaving 11 bases not matched to a gene. The CDR3 is 16 amino acids. The protocol was immunoSEQ multiplex PCR, while the TCRdb copy is restricted to in-frame clones and leaves out a portion. The sample lists about 18,000 clones; around three quarters were seen once. Study-wide results and caveats: Pretherapy blood TCR richness correlated positively with resected tumor richness.

The receptor was derived from an adult with non-small cell lung cancer. Material: tumor tissue, obtained after neoadjuvant nivolumab, alone or with ipilimumab, at or shortly before surgery. The chain has TRBV19 and TRBJ2-5, with 7 bases aligning to TRBD2. CDR3 in DNA: TGTGCCAGTAGTCCCGGGGCTAGCGGAGGTCAAGAGACCCAGTACTTC. Amino acids: CASSPGASGGQETQYF.